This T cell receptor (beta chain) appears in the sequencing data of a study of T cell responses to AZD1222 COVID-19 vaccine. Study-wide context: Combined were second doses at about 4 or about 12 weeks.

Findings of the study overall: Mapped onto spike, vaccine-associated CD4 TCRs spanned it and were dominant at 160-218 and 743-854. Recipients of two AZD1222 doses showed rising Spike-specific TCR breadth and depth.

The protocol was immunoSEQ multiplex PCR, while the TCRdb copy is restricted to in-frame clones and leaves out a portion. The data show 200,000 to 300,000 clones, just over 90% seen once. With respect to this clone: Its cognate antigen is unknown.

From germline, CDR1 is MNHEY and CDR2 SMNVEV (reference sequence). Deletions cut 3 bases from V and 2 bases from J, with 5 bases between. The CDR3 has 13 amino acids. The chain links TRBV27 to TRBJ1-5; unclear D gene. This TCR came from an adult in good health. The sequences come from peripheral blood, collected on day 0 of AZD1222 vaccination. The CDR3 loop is CASSFSGNQPQHF. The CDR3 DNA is TGTGCCAGCAGTTTTAGTGGCAATCAGCCCCAGCATTTT.